Below, one TCR beta chain is given with its context. No cognate antigen has been identified for it. The record has no base qualities; no much larger clone is one base away. These data come from a study of T-cell reconstitution after alpha-beta-depleted transplantation in children (dated by TCRdb to between 2015 and 2016). Broadly, across the study: The study quantitatively tracked T-cell immune reconstitution after TCRalphabeta/CD19-depleted allogeneic hematopoietic cell transplantation in children using TCR repertoire profiling. The paper's findings and limits, for the study overall: Over subsequent months, a decline in hyperexpanded clone frequencies was noted, and after one year, T-cell counts and TCRbeta diversity were mostly ascribed to newly produced T cells. In some patients, high TCRbeta diversity at day 60 was attributed to recipient T cells and intrathymic progenitors that had survived conditioning. About two months after transplant, the apparently early recovery of alphabetaT-cell counts reportedly depended on just several hundred clones that had expanded rapidly and came from non-depleted graft cells.

The treatment or condition label corresponds to: allogeneic hematopoietic cell transplantation with graft depleted of TCRalphabeta T cells and CD19 B cells. The children who served as transplant recipients had been given grafts of TCRalphabeta/CD19-depleted allogeneic hematopoietic cells. CDR1 and CDR2, looked up from the germline V gene, are LGHNA and YNFKEQ. Spanning cysteine to phenylalanine, the CDR3 consists of 13 amino acids. Only CDR3 DNA remains: 39 bases, in frame from the first base. Relative to germline, V is 0 bases shorter and J is 5 bases shorter, with 7 bases between their ends. Libraries were prepared through PCR. These reads were obtained on an Illumina HiSeq 2500. TCR library preparation used molecular barcoding, with unique molecular identifiers applied to normalize quantification of the TCRbeta repertoire. TCRdb trimmed the raw reads at Q25, called clones with MiXCR and kept productive beta chains. Every CDR3 protein is listed once, alongside the most common genes and DNA of its rows. Present in this sample are some 300,000 distinct CDR3 sequences, around 7.1% of which were seen just once. Approximately 8.6% of the sample is held by the ten biggest clonotypes.

The specimen was peripheral blood, collected 360 days after TCRalphabeta/CD19-depleted stem cell transplant. The sequence came from a female patient aged 2-10 years who had a stem cell transplant for Fanconi anemia, so the T cells may come from the graft donor. The sequence is built from TRBV4-2 and TRBJ2-5; TRBD2 could be the D gene, as 5 bases match. The CDR3: CASSQDGEETQYF. The DNA sequence reads TGTGCCAGCAGCCAAGACGGGGAGGAGACCCAGTACTTC.